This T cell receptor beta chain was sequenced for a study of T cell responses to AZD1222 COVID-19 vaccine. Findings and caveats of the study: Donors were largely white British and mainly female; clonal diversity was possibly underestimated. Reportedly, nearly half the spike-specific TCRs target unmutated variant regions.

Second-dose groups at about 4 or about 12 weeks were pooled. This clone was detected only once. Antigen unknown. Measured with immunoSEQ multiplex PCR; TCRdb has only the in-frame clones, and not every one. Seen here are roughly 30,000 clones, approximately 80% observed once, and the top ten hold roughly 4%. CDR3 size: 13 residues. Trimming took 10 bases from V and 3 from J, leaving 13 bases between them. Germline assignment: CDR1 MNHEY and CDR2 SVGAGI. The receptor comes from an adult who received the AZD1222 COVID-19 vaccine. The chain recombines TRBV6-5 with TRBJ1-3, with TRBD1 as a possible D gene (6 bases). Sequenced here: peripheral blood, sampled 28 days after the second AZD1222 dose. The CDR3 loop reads CANSQGFGNTIYF. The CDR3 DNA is TGTGCCAACTCGCAGGGGTTTGGAAACACCATATATTTT.